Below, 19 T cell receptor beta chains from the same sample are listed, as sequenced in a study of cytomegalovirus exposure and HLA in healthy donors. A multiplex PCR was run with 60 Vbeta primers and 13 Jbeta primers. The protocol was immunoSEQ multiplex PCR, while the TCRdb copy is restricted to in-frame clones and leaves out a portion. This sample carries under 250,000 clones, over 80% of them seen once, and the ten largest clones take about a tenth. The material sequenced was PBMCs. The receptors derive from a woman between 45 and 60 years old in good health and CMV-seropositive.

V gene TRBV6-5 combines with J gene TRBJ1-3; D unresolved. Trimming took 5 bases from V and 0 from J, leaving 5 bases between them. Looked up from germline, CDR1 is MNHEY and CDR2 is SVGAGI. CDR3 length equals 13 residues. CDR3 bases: TGTGCCAGCAGTGGGAGCTCTGGAAACACCATATATTTT. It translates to CASSGSSGNTIYF.

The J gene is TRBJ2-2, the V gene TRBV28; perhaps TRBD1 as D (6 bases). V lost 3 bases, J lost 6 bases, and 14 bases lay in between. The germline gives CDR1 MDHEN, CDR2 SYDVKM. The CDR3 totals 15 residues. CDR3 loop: CASSFLRQVAGELFF. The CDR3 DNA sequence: TGTGCCAGCAGTTTCCTAAGACAGGTTGCCGGGGAGCTGTTTTTT.

The CDR3 sequence is CASSLTSGGAGETQYF. CDR3 sequence (DNA): TGTGCCAGCAGCCTCACTAGCGGGGGGGCGGGGGAGACCCAGTACTTC. The chain links TRBV11-2 to TRBJ2-5; 13 bases are a match to TRBD2. The CDR3 has 16 amino acids. V lost 5 bases and J lost 5; bases outside the gene matches: 8. The germline gives CDR1 SGHAT, CDR2 FQNNGV.

The CDR3 nucleotides read TGCGCCAGCAGCTTGGCGCGGGACAGGGCAGCCGGGGAGCTGTTTTTT. Translation: CASSLARDRAAGELFF. The chain uses TRBV5-1 and TRBJ2-2; 9 nucleotides agree with TRBD1. Germline CDR1 SGHRS, CDR2 YFSETQ. CDR3 length equals 16 residues. J was trimmed by 6 bases and V by 0 bases; bases with no gene match: 6. The full variable domain, with the rest looked up from reference TRBV5-1 and TRBJ2-2, is KAGVTQTPRYLIKTRGQQVTLSCSPISGHRSVSWYQQTPGQGLQFLFEYFSETQRNKGNFPGRFSGRQFSNSRSEMNVSTLELGDSALYLCASSLARDRAAGELFFGEGSRLTVL.

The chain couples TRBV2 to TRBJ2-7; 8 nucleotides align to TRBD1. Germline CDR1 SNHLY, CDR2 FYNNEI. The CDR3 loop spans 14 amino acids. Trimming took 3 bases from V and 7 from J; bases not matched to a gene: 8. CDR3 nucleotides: TGTGCCAGCAGTGAGGCACAGGGGGGCTTGGAGCAGTACTTC. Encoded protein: CASSEAQGGLEQYF.

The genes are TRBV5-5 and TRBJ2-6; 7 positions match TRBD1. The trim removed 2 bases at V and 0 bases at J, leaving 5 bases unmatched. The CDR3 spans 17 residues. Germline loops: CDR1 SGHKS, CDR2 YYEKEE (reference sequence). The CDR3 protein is CASSFGQAFSGANVLTF. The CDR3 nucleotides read TGTGCCAGCAGCTTTGGACAGGCCTTCTCTGGGGCCAACGTCCTGACTTTC.

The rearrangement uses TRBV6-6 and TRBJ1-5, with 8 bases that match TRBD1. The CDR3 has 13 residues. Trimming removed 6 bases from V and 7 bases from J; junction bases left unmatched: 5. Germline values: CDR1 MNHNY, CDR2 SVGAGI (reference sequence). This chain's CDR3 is CASSDRGGQPQHF. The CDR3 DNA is TGTGCCAGCAGCGACAGGGGTGGCCAGCCCCAGCATTTT.

CDR3 loop: CASSSENKRRYTGELFF. The CDR3 nucleotides read TGCGCCAGCAGCTCTGAGAACAAGAGGCGATACACCGGGGAGCTGTTTTTT. The V gene is TRBV5-1, the J gene TRBJ2-2; D remains unclear. Trimming stripped 3 bases from V and 3 bases from J, with 18 bases between. CDR1 SGHRS and CDR2 YFSETQ come from the germline V gene. The CDR3 has 17 residues.

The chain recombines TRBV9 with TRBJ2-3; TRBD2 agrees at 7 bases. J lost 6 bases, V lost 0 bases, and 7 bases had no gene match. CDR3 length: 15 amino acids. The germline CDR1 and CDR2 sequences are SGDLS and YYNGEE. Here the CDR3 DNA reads TGTGCCAGCAGCGTAGAGGGGCAGGGAGGGGATACGCAGTATTTT. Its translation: CASSVEGQGGDTQYF.

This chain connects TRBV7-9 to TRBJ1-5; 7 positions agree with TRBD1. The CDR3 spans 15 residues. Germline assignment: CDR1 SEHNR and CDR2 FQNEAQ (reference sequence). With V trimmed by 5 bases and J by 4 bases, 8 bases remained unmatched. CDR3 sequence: CASSPGTAVNQPQHF. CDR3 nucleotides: TGTGCCAGCAGCCCCGGGACAGCAGTAAATCAGCCCCAGCATTTT.

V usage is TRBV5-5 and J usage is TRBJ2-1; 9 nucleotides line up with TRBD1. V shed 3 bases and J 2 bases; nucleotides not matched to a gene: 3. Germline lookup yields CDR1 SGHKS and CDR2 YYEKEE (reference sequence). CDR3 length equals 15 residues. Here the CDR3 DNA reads TGTGCCAGCAGCTCTGGGACAGGGACCTACAATGAGCAGTTCTTC. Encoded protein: CASSSGTGTYNEQFF.

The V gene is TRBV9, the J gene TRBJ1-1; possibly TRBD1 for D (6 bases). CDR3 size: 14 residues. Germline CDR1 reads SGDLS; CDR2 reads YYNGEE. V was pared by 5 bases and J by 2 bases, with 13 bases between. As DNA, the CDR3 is TGTGCCAGCAGTAGTCAGGGGCTTAACACTGAAGCTTTCTTT. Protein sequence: CASSSQGLNTEAFF.

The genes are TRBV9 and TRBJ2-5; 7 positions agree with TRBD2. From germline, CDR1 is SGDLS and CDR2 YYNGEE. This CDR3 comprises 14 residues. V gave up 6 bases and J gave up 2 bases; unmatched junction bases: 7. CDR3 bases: TGTGCCAGCACCCAGATGGGGGGGCAAGAGACCCAGTACTTC. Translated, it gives CASTQMGGQETQYF. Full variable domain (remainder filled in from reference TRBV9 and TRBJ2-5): DSGVTQTPKHLITATGQRVTLRCSPRSGDLSVYWYQQSLDQGLQFLIQYYNGEERAKGNILERFSAQQFPDLHSELNLSSLELGDSALYFCASTQMGGQETQYFGPGTRLLVL.

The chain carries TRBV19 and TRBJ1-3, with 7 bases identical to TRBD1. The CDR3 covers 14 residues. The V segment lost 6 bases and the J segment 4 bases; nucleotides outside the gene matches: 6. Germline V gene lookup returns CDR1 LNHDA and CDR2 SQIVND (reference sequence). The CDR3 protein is CASSPGTVGNTIYF. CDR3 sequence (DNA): TGTGCCAGTAGCCCCGGGACAGTCGGAAACACCATATATTTT.

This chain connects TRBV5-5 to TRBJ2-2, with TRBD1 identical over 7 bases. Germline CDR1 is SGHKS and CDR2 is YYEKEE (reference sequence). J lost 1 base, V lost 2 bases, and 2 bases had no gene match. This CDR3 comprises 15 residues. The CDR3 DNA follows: TGTGCCAGCAGCTTAGGGGGCGTGAACACCGGGGAGCTGTTTTTT. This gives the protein CASSLGGVNTGELFF.

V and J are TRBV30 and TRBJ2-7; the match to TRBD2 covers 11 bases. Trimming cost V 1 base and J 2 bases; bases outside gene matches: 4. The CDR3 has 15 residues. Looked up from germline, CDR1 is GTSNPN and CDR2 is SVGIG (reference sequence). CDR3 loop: CAWSARLAGTYEQYF. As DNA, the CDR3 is TGTGCCTGGAGTGCGAGACTAGCGGGGACCTACGAGCAGTACTTC.

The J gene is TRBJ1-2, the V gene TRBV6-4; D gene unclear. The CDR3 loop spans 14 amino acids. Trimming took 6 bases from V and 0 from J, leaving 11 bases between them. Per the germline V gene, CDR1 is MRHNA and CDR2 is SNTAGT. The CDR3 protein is CASRPGPANYGYTF. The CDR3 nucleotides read TGTGCCAGCAGACCGGGTCCGGCTAACTATGGCTACACCTTC.

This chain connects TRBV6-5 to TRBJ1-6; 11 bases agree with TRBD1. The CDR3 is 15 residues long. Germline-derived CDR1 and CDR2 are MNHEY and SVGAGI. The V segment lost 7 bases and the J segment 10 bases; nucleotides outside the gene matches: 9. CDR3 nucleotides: TGTGCCAGCATCCCGGGACAGGGGGTTGCATCACCCCTCCACTTT. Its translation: CASIPGQGVASPLHF.

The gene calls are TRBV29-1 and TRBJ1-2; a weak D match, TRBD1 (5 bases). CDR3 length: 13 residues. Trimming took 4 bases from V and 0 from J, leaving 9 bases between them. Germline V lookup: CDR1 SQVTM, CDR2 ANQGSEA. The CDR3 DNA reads TGCAGCGTTGCTAAGACAGCTAACTATGGCTACACCTTC. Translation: CSVAKTANYGYTF.